This T cell receptor beta chain originates from a study of blood T cell repertoires in COVID-19 (dated by TCRdb to the early 2020s). As for the study more broadly: Samples covering the acute and convalescent phases of COVID-19 were provided by collaborators in the United States, Italy and Spain. The material from the prospective study consisted of cDNA or gDNA derived from T cells, B-cell-depleted T cells, or PBMCs. Deeply sampled blood TCRbeta repertoires from subjects exposed to, actively infected with, or recovered from COVID-19 were included in the dataset. The repertoires were made available in a free public database intended to serve as a resource for research on the immune response to SARS-CoV-2. The samples were drawn from two sources: the first 160 participants of the ongoing ImmuneRACE study, and 1,000 to 1,500 subjects contributed by 6 global collaborators. Nearly every sample came with metadata listing a de-identified subject ID, COVID-19 status, age in years and sex. Where available, HLA class I and class II types were taken from metadata supplied by the sample provider and were not determined by assay-based typing. Results the study describes overall, beyond this receptor: How much clinical and demographic metadata was included differed by source and by participant, and the metadata was provided uncurated.

Each collaborating institution followed its own protocols to collect whole blood in K2EDTA tubes. For TCRbeta analysis, collaborators shipped samples in one of three forms: frozen whole blood, isolated PBMCs, or DNA extracted from either of those sample types. About this clone: Its antigen remains unidentified. Qualities for individual bases were not recorded, and no much larger clone is one base off.

TCRbeta CDR3 regions were amplified from genomic DNA using the immunoSEQ Assay, a bias-controlled multiplex PCR. In the original analysis: Nucleated cell counts per sample were estimated from amplification of reference gene primers within the assay. Sequence reads were collapsed and filtered to measure the absolute abundance of every unique TCRbeta CDR3 rearrangement. For each sample, productive Simpson clonality was calculated as the square root of Simpson's diversity index across productive rearrangements. TCRdb took this table from immuneACCESS and kept in-frame rearrangements with V and J called. Such tables lack part of the clones; where checked against another copy, unresolved V genes explain under half of the gap, and the rest is unexplained. The V and J calls and clone size come from that table; D and trimming were worked out from the DNA. The sample table lists 25,000 to 30,000 clones, more than 70% of them with a count of one. Together, the top ten hold roughly 21% of the sample.

The CDR3 holds 13 amino acids from the cysteine to the phenylalanine. Kept here is only the CDR3 DNA, which spans 39 bases and is read in frame from base 1. Between the V and J ends, shortened by 4 bases and 8 bases respectively, the junction contains 9 bases. The CDR1 and CDR2 encoded by the germline V gene (reference sequence) are MNHNY and SVGAGI. Sequencing was performed on peripheral blood. The sequence links TRBV6-6 to TRBJ1-6; a confident D gene designation cannot be given. The sequence derives from a boy younger than 10 with active or convalescent COVID-19. Read as DNA, the sequence is TGTGCCAGCAGTTCCTTGCGGGATTCACCCCTCCACTTT. This translates into CASSSLRDSPLHF.